Sample share makes the clone carrying this TCR beta chain medium-sized. The antigen remains undetermined. Gene names are the mouse ones. The read ends 1 residue before the CDR3 terminus; that terminus is restored from the germline J gene. Survey-depth TCRbeta CDR3 sequencing reported V/J genes and productive frequencies. The assay was immunoSEQ multiplex PCR, and TCRdb's table has in-frame clones only and misses some. The sample contains fewer than 10,000 clones, around 34% of which appear only once. The data were taken from a study of tissue T cells after allogeneic stem cell transplantation. Regarding time point: mouse harvest day 14 after allogeneic transplant. Mouse grafts combined 10^7 T-cell-depleted bone marrow cells with 10^6 splenic CD5+ T cells. Mice had MHC-mismatched B6 into BALB/c GVHD, sampled day 7 or 14. V lost 2 bases and J lost 4; bases outside the gene matches: 0. Germline CDR1 is KGHPV and CDR2 is FQNQEV (reference sequence). The CDR3 is made up of 14 amino acids.

Overall study results and limits: Shared clones across patients were few; motif clustering revealed tissue-specific shared signatures.

The chain employs TRBV26 and TRBJ1-1; 11 bases line up with TRBD1. Sequenced sample: skin. The sequence was collected from a female BALB/c mouse given C57BL/6 T cells with graft-versus-host disease after an allogeneic hematopoietic cell transplant. The sequenced CDR3 bases are TGTGCCAGCAGTCTGGGGACAGGGGGCACAGAAGTCTTC. Translated: CASSLGTGGTEVF. The complete CDR3 sequence is CASSLGTGGTEVFF.